These 28 T cell receptor beta chains originate from one sample sequenced in a study of identical twins. Each CDR3 protein is one row after TCRdb ran MiXCR on the 5' RACE reads. The sample has about 660,000 distinct CDR3 sequences, around 8.6% seen once; the top ten hold 0.75% to 1%. The data also belong to a second study, concerning yellow fever vaccine responses in identical twins.

Sample: PBMCs. These receptors came from a woman aged 18-29 years in good health.

The sample holds a few counts of this clonotype. This rearrangement joins TRBV20-1 to TRBJ1-5; D is ambiguous. This CDR3 region has 13 residues. The ends were cut back, 6 bases at V and 6 bases at J, with 15 bases in the middle. Germline loops: CDR1 DFQATT, CDR2 SNEGSKA (reference sequence). CDR3 protein: CSALTRGIQPQHF. The CDR3 nucleotides are TGCAGTGCCCTTACGAGAGGGATTCAGCCCCAGCATTTT.

There are a few counts of this clonotype. The rearrangement links TRBV20-1 to TRBJ1-6; D perhaps matches TRBD1 (6 bases). The germline gives CDR1 DFQATT, CDR2 SNEGSKA (reference sequence). V lost 5 bases and J 7 bases, leaving 15 bases between the germline ends. The CDR3 sequence is 14 residues long. The CDR3 sequence is CSASGTKPNSPLHF. CDR3 DNA sequence: TGCAGTGCTTCCGGGACAAAGCCAAATTCACCCCTCCACTTT.

This clonotype was detected many times. The chain couples TRBV7-9 to TRBJ2-7, with a tentative D call TRBD2 (6 bases). The germline V gene encodes CDR1 SEHNR and CDR2 FQNEAQ (reference sequence). Deletions cut 3 bases from V and 2 bases from J, with 17 bases between. CDR3 length: 16 amino acids. The DNA for the CDR3 is TGTGCCAGCAGCTTTGTTCTCGGGGAGGTACCCTACGAGCAGTACTTC. It is translated as CASSFVLGEVPYEQYF.

As to this clonotype: At one end, the junction sequence differs from germline, possibly due to a read error. J is TRBJ2-1 and V is TRBV14; D remains ambiguous. The CDR3 contains 13 residues. The germline gives CDR1 SGHDN, CDR2 FVKESK. The CDR3 bases are TGTGCCAGCAGTCACGGCTCCTACAATGAGCACTTCTTC. Translating gives CASSHGSYNEHFF.

This clonotype was seen many times. V and J are TRBV7-9 and TRBJ2-2, with D possibly being TRBD2 (6 bases). The CDR3 runs 14 residues. Per the germline V gene, CDR1 is SEHNR and CDR2 is FQNEAQ (reference sequence). V lost 6 bases, J lost 5 bases, and 13 bases lay in between. The CDR3 here is CASSTRGETGELFF. In nucleotides, the CDR3 is TGTGCCAGCAGTACGCGGGGCGAGACCGGGGAGCTGTTTTTT.

In its sample, this clonotype was seen a few times. V and J are TRBV10-3 and TRBJ2-7; 11 positions match TRBD2. The CDR3 spans 15 residues. CDR1 and CDR2 from the germline V gene are ENHRY and SYGVKD. After removal of 2 bases from V and 6 bases from J, the junction contained 6 bases not matched to a gene. The CDR3 loop is CAISETSGSRSEQYF. In nucleotides, the CDR3 is TGTGCCATCAGTGAGACTAGCGGGAGTAGGAGCGAGCAGTACTTC.

The V and J genes are TRBV10-3 and TRBJ2-7; the D is unclear. The germline gives CDR1 ENHRY, CDR2 SYGVKD. V was trimmed by 0 bases and J by 0 bases, leaving 12 bases between them. The CDR3 spans 16 residues. The CDR3 DNA reads as TGTGCCATCAGTGAGTCTCCGAGCGTCTTCTCCTACGAGCAGTACTTC. Translation gives CAISESPSVFSYEQYF.

This clonotype was recorded many times. V is TRBV4-2 and J is TRBJ2-1; D is ambiguous. The CDR3 runs 13 residues. V gave up 0 bases and J gave up 6 bases, with 6 bases separating them. Germline loops: CDR1 LGHNA, CDR2 YNFKEQ. In nucleotides, the CDR3 is TGTGCCAGCAGCCAAGAAACTGGCAATGAGCAGTTCTTC. Protein: CASSQETGNEQFF.

This clonotype was detected ten times or more. This chain uses TRBV7-8 with TRBJ1-6; a weak D match, TRBD1 (5 bases). Germline assignment: CDR1 SGHVS and CDR2 FQNEAQ. CDR3 length: 16 amino acids. The ends were cut back, 5 bases at V and 0 bases at J, with 11 bases in the middle. CDR3 in DNA: TGTGCCAGCAGCGGGGGTTCCAGCTCCTATAATTCACCCCTCCACTTT. This sequence encodes CASSGGSSSYNSPLHF.

The chain has TRBV30 and TRBJ1-6; TRBD1 is a possible D gene (5 bases). With 0 bases removed from V and 0 bases from J, the gap between germline ends came to 6 bases. Germline CDR1 reads GTSNPN; CDR2 reads SVGIG (reference sequence). The CDR3 spans 15 residues. In nucleotides, the CDR3 is TGTGCCTGGAGTGTAGACAGCTCCTATAATTCACCCCTCCACTTT. It is translated as CAWSVDSSYNSPLHF.

This clonotype was detected only a few times. The genes are TRBV4-3 and TRBJ2-1, with 9 nucleotides matching TRBD2. Unmatched junction bases numbered 15, after V lost 0 bases and J lost 3 bases. Germline V gene lookup returns CDR1 LGHNA and CDR2 YSLEER. This CDR3 has 20 residues. DNA for the CDR3: TGCGCCAGCAGCCAAGATCGGCGGGAGGGTAGTTTTACGGGCTACAATGAGCAGTTCTTC. It translates to CASSQDRREGSFTGYNEQFF.

About this clonotype: One junction end does not reproduce the germline sequence, and a read error may be involved. The chain carries TRBV14 and TRBJ2-7; D tentatively reads TRBD1 or TRBD2 (5 bases each). Per germline, CDR1 SGHDN and CDR2 FVKESK. The CDR3 is 14 amino acids. The CDR3 nucleotides are TGTGCCAGCAGCCAATGGGGACCGGGGTACGAGCAGTATTTC. It is translated as CASSQWGPGYEQYF.

This chain uses TRBV7-8 with TRBJ2-7; unclear D gene. Germline loops: CDR1 SGHVS, CDR2 FQNEAQ. V lost 1 base and J lost 5, with 9 bases in between. This CDR3 comprises 13 residues. DNA of the CDR3: TGTGCCAGCAGCTTAGTAACTTTTAACGAGCAGTACTTC. It is translated as CASSLVTFNEQYF.

This clonotype has at least ten counts. This chain uses TRBV28 with TRBJ2-1, with 8 bases aligning to TRBD1. Trimming at V came to 8 bases and at J to 7 bases, leaving 13 bases not matched to a gene. The CDR3 is 15 residues long. Germline CDR1 is MDHEN and CDR2 is SYDVKM. CDR3 nucleotide sequence: TGTGCCAGCCGAAATAACAGGGGGTCGAGGAATGAGCAGTTCTTC. It encodes CASRNNRGSRNEQFF.

The chain joins TRBV6-1 to TRBJ1-2; possible D gene TRBD1, 5 bases. Germline loops: CDR1 MNHNS, CDR2 SASEGT. Trimming took 6 bases from V and 1 from J, leaving 15 bases between them. This CDR3 has 15 amino acids. CDR3 region: CASRAQEGDNYGYTF. CDR3 bases: TGTGCCAGCAGGGCGCAGGAAGGGGATAACTATGGCTACACCTTC.

In its sample, this clonotype was seen a few times. The chain carries TRBV5-1 and TRBJ2-5, with D perhaps TRBD2 (5 bases). This CDR3 region has 16 residues. Trimming took off 3 bases at V and 5 bases at J, with 20 bases between the two ends. In germline, CDR1 is SGHRS, CDR2 YFSETQ. DNA of the CDR3: TGCGCCAGCAGCTCGAATACTCAGCCACCGGGGGAGACCCAGTACTTC. This translates into CASSSNTQPPGETQYF.

V usage is TRBV11-1 and J usage is TRBJ2-7; 9 bases are shared with TRBD1. CDR3 length: 19 amino acids. Germline V gene sequence: CDR1 SGHAT, CDR2 FQDESV (reference sequence). Losses at the gene ends were 10 bases for V and 0 bases for J; bases not matched to a gene: 22. The CDR3 is CAIIMPGQGTYRDSYEQYF. The CDR3 DNA sequence: TGTGCCATTATAATGCCGGGACAGGGTACCTACCGCGACTCCTACGAGCAGTACTTC. Complete variable domain (other parts from reference TRBV11-1 and TRBJ2-7): EAEVAQSPRYKITEKSQAVAFWCDPISGHATLYWYRQILGQGPELLVQFQDESVVDDSQLPKDRFSAERLKGVDSTLKIQPAELGDSAMYLCAIIMPGQGTYRDSYEQYFGPGTRLTVT.

V usage is TRBV12-3 or TRBV12-4 and J usage is TRBJ1-6; D is perhaps TRBD1 (5 bases). V shed 3 bases and J shed 7 bases, with 10 bases lying between them. The CDR3 covers 14 residues. The CDR3 region has the DNA TGTGCCAGCAGTTTCTCCCGGGGGAATTCACCCCTCCACTTT. This gives the protein CASSFSRGNSPLHF.

In its sample, this clonotype was seen a few times. The rearrangement joins TRBV7-3 to TRBJ2-1; either TRBD1 or TRBD2 may fit D (7 bases each). CDR3 length: 15 residues. Germline assignment: CDR1 SGHTA and CDR2 FQGTGA. Trimming removed 4 bases from V and 7 bases from J, with 17 bases in between. The CDR3 bases are TGTGCCAGCAGCTCTCAAGCGGGACAGATGAATGAGCAGTTCTTC. Its translation is CASSSQAGQMNEQFF.

This clonotype has only a few counts. The rearrangement uses TRBV5-1 and TRBJ2-2; 11 bases are a match to TRBD2. The CDR3 has 18 amino acids. CDR1 is SGHRS, CDR2 YFSETQ, per germline. With V trimmed by 0 bases and J by 0 bases, 4 bases remained unmatched. The CDR3 region has the DNA TGCGCCAGCAGCTTGGGTCTAGCGGGGGGCGCGAACACCGGGGAGCTGTTTTTT. Translated: CASSLGLAGGANTGELFF.

This chain links TRBV20-1 with TRBJ2-1; 12 positions agree with TRBD2. The germline gives CDR1 DFQATT, CDR2 SNEGSKA (reference sequence). The V segment lost 1 base and the J segment 4 bases; nucleotides outside the gene matches: 5. CDR3 size: 16 residues. CDR3 protein: CSARALGLAGYNEQFF. CDR3 nucleotides: TGCAGTGCTAGAGCCCTAGGACTAGCGGGATACAATGAGCAGTTCTTC.

The chain couples TRBV7-2 to TRBJ2-2, with D perhaps TRBD2 (5 bases). CDR1 SGHTA and CDR2 FQGNSA come from the germline V gene. This CDR3 has 15 amino acids. Trimming removed 1 base at V and 6 bases at J, with 12 bases between. The CDR3 bases are TGTGCCAGCAGCTTAGGAGGGAGTGGTTCCGGGGAGCTGTTTTTT. Translated, it gives CASSLGGSGSGELFF.

This clonotype was recorded many times. The rearrangement joins TRBV7-2 to TRBJ2-3; D remains unclear. The CDR3 contains 13 residues. Deletions cut 4 bases from V and 5 bases from J, with 10 bases between. The germline V gene encodes CDR1 SGHTA and CDR2 FQGNSA. The CDR3 protein is CASSSNWGDTQYF. In DNA, the CDR3 is TGTGCCAGCAGCTCAAACTGGGGAGATACGCAGTATTTT.

This chain's CDR3 is CASSLVGPSNTGELFF. CDR3 DNA sequence: TGTGCCAGCAGCTTAGTGGGACCGTCGAACACCGGGGAGCTGTTTTTT. This chain uses TRBV7-2 with TRBJ2-2; D possibly matches TRBD1 or TRBD2 (5 bases each). The CDR3 runs 16 residues. V was cut by 1 base and J by 0 bases, with 9 bases left in between. CDR1 and CDR2 from the germline V gene are SGHTA and FQGNSA.

V gene TRBV5-4 combines with J gene TRBJ2-5; 16 bases are shared with TRBD2. CDR1 is SGHNT and CDR2 is YYREEE in the germline V gene (reference sequence). The CDR3 has 16 amino acids. V shed 4 bases, J shed 5 bases, and the junction held 5 bases outside the gene matches. CDR3 sequence reads: CASSMGLAGGRETQYF. As DNA, the CDR3 is TGTGCCAGCAGCATGGGACTAGCGGGGGGGCGGGAGACCCAGTACTTC.

The V call is TRBV5-1, the J call TRBJ2-7; unclear D gene. V lost 6 bases and J lost 3, with 13 bases in between. CDR3 length: 13 amino acids. CDR1 SGHRS and CDR2 YFSETQ come from the germline V gene. As DNA, the CDR3 is TGCGCCAGCACGGGCGCGGAATTCTACGAGCAGTACTTC. This gives the protein CASTGAEFYEQYF.

This clonotype has more than one count but fewer than ten. The rearrangement uses TRBV5-1 and TRBJ1-4, with TRBD1 matching 10 bases. Trimming cost V 1 base and J 7 bases; bases outside gene matches: 4. Germline V gene lookup returns CDR1 SGHRS and CDR2 YFSETQ. The CDR3 loop spans 15 amino acids. In DNA, the CDR3 is TGCGCCAGCAGCTTGTTGGGGACAGGGGCTGAAAAACTGTTTTTT. Translating gives CASSLLGTGAEKLFF.

This clonotype was seen only a few times. This chain connects TRBV6-1 to TRBJ2-7; 8 nucleotides align to TRBD1. The CDR3 spans 15 residues. Germline CDR1 is MNHNS and CDR2 is SASEGT. V dropped 5 bases and J dropped 0; count of bases not matched to a gene: 6. Here the CDR3 reads CASSRGDRSSYEQYF. The CDR3, as DNA: TGTGCCAGCAGTCGTGGGGACAGGAGCTCCTACGAGCAGTACTTC.